This T cell receptor beta chain was identified during a study of T cells in Graves' hyperthyroidism and ophthalmopathy. Investigators excluded patients with uncontrolled infection, other autoimmune disease, pregnancy or lactation. Concerning this clonotype: Its antigen remains unknown.

Amplified regions were TCR beta CDR3 sequences from RNA transcripts. First-round RT-PCR with HTBI primers amplified the TCR CDR3 region. Each CDR3 protein is one row after TCRdb ran MiXCR on the multiplex PCR reads. The sample holds hundreds of thousands of distinct CDR3 sequences, about 45% seen once. This CDR3 contains 12 residues. Per the germline V gene, CDR1 is ENHRY and CDR2 is SYGVKD. V gave up 10 bases and J gave up 8 bases, with 14 bases separating them. Study conclusions and caveats: A median 6.5 months before onset, the model predicted ophthalmopathy. A 13 V-J signature model discriminated ophthalmopathy versus stable hyperthyroidism. Most clonotypes expanded in the thyroid (above 0.001) were also present in blood.

Sequencing used peripheral blood or thyroid tissue (not recorded which). The J gene is TRBJ1-4, the V gene TRBV10-3; D is ambiguous. This receptor was taken from an adult man with Graves' disease, either hyperthyroidism or ophthalmopathy (not recorded which). CDR3 in amino acids: CASMDPSEKLFF. The CDR3 DNA is TGTGCCAGCATGGATCCCAGCGAAAAACTGTTTTTT.